What follows describes a single T cell receptor beta chain. Its antigen remains unknown. This entry is derived from a study of T cell responses to AZD1222 COVID-19 vaccine. Produced via immunoSEQ multiplex PCR; TCRdb's table is partial and in-frame only. The repertoire holds 110,000 or so clones, with 70% to 90% as singletons. Whole-study results and caveats: A rise in Spike-specific TCR breadth and depth followed two AZD1222 doses. In all cases, repertoires were sampled only after the peak T cell response.

This CDR3 contains 10 residues. J lost 7 bases, V lost 8 bases, and 3 bases had no gene match. Germline CDR1 reads DFQATT; CDR2 reads SNEGSKA (reference sequence). The specimen comprised peripheral blood, sampled 28 days after the second AZD1222 dose. This clonotype was sampled from an adult who received the AZD1222 COVID-19 vaccine. V is TRBV20-1 and J is TRBJ2-7; 9 bases agree with TRBD1. CDR3 in DNA: TGCAGTACAGGGGGCAATGAGCAGTACTTC. Amino acids: CSTGGNEQYF.